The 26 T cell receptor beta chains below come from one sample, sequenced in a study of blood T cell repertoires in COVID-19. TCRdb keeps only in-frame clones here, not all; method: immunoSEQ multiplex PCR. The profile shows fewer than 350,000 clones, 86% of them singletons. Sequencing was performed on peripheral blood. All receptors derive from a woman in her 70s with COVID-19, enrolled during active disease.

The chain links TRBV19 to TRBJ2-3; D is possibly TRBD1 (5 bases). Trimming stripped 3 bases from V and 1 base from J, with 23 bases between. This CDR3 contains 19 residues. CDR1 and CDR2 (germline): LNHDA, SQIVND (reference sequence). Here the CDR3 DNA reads TGTGCCAGTAGTATCCCACCCCTCTTTAGCATGGGGCGCACAGATACGCAGTATTTT. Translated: CASSIPPLFSMGRTDTQYF.

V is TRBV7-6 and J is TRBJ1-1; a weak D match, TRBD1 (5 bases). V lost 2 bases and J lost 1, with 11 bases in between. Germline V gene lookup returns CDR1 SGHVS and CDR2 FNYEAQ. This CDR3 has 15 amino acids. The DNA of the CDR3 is TGTGCCAGCAGCTTAAGGGCACAGGCGAACACTGAAGCTTTCTTT. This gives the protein CASSLRAQANTEAFF. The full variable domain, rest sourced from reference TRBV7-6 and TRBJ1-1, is GAGVSQSPRYKVTKRGQDVALRCDPISGHVSLYWYRQALGQGPEFLTYFNYEAQQDKSGLPNDRFSAERPEGSISTLTIQRTEQRDSAMYRCASSLRAQANTEAFFGQGTRLTVV.

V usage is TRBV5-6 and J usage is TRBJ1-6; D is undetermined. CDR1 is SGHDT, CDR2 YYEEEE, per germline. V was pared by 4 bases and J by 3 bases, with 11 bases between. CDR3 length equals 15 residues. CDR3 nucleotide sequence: TGTGCCAGCAGCCTGGGAGGGCGCTATAATTCACCCCTCCACTTT. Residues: CASSLGGRYNSPLHF.

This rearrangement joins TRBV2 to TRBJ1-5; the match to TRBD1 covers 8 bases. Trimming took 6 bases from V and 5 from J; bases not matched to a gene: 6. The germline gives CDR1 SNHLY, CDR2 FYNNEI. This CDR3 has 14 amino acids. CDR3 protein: CASRGQAIYQPQHF. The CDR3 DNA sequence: TGTGCCAGCAGGGGACAGGCGATATATCAGCCCCAGCATTTT.

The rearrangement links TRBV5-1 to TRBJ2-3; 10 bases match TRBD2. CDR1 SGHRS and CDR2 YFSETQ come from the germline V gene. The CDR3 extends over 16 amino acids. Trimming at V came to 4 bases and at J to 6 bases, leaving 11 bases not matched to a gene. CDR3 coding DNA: TGCGCCAGCAGCGTCCCGAGCGGGGGGGCCGTGGATACGCAGTATTTT. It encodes CASSVPSGGAVDTQYF.

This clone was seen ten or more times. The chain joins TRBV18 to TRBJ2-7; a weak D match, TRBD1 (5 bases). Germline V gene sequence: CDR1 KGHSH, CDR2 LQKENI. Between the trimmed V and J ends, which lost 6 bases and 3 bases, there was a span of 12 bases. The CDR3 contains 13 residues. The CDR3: CASSEDQGYEQYF. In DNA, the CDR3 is TGTGCCAGCTCCGAAGACCAGGGCTACGAGCAGTACTTC. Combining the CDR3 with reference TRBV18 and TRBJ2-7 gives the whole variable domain NAGVMQNPRHLVRRRGQEARLRCSPMKGHSHVYWYRQLPEEGLKFMVYLQKENIIDESGMPKERFSAEFPKEGPSILRIQQVVRGDSAAYFCASSEDQGYEQYFGPGTRLTVT.

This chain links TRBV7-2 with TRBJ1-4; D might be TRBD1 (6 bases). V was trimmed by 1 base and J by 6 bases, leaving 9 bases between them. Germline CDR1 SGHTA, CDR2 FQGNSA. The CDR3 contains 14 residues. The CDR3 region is CASSLVGGDEKLFF. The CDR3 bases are TGTGCCAGCAGCTTAGTAGGGGGGGATGAAAAACTGTTTTTT. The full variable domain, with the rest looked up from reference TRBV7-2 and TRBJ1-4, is GAGVSQSPSNKVTEKGKDVELRCDPISGHTALYWYRQSLGQGLEFLIYFQGNSAPDKSGLPSDRFSAERTGGSVSTLTIQRTQQEDSAVYLCASSLVGGDEKLFFGSGTQLSVL.

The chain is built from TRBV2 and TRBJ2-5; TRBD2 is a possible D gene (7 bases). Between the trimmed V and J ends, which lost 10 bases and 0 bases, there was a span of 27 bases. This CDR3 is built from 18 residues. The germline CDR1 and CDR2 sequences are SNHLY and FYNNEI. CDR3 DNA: TGTGCCATTACGAGGGGGGGACGGACCACCCGGTACCAAGAGACCCAGTACTTC. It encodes CAITRGGRTTRYQETQYF.

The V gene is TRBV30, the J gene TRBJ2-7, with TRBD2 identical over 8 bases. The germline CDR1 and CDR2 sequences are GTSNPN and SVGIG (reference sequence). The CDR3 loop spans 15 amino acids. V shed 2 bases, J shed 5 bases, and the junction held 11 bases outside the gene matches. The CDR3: CAWSTAGLVGDEQYF. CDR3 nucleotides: TGTGCCTGGAGTACTGCGGGACTAGTGGGCGACGAGCAGTACTTC.

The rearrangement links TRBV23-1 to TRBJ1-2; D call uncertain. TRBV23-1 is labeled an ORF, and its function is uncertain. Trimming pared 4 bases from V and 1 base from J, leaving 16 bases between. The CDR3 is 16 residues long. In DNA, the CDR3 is TGCGCCAGCAGTCGCTACTCGGTGGGCTGTAACTATGGCTACACCTTC. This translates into CASSRYSVGCNYGYTF.

CDR3 DNA: TGTGCCAGCAGCTTAGGTATTGCCAGGGGCACAGATACGCAGTATTTT. Translated, it gives CASSLGIARGTDTQYF. The V gene is TRBV7-2, the J gene TRBJ2-3, with D maybe TRBD1 (5 bases). V was pared by 1 base and J by 1 base, with 12 bases between. The CDR3 loop spans 16 amino acids. Germline V lookup: CDR1 SGHTA, CDR2 FQGNSA.

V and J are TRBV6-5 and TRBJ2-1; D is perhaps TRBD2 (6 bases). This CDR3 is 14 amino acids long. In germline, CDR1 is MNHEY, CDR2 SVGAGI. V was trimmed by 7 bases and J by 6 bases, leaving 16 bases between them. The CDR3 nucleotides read TGTGCCAGCATCGCCTCGCGGGGAGGCAATGAGCAGTTCTTC. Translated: CASIASRGGNEQFF.

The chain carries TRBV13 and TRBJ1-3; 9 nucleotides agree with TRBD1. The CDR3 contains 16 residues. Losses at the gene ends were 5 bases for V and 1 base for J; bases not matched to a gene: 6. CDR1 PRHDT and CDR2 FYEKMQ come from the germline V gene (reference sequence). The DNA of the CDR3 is TGTGCCAGCAGCCCTCAGGACAGGGGATCTGGAAACACCATATATTTT. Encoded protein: CASSPQDRGSGNTIYF.

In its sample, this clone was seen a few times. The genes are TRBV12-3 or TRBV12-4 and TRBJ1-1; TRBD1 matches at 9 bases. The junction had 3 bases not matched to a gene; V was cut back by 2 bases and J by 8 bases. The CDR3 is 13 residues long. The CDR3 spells CASSLIQGAEAFF. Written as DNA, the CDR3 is TGTGCCAGCAGTTTAATACAGGGGGCCGAAGCTTTCTTT.

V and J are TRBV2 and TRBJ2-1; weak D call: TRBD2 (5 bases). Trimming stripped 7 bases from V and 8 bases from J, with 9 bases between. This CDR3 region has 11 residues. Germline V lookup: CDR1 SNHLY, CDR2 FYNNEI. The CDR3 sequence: CASTTRDEQFF. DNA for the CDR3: TGTGCCAGCACAACTAGGGATGAGCAGTTCTTC. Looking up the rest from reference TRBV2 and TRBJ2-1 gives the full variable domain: EPEVTQTPSHQVTQMGQEVILRCVPISNHLYFYWYRQILGQKVEFLVSFYNNEISEKSEIFDDQFSVERPDGSNFTLKIRSTKLEDSAMYFCASTTRDEQFFGPGTRLTVL.

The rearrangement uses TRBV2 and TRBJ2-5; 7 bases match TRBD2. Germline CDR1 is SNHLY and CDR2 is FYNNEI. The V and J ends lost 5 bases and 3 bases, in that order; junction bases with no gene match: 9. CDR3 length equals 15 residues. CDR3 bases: TGTGCCAGCAGTATGGAGACTAGCAAGAAAGAGACCCAGTACTTC. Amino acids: CASSMETSKKETQYF.

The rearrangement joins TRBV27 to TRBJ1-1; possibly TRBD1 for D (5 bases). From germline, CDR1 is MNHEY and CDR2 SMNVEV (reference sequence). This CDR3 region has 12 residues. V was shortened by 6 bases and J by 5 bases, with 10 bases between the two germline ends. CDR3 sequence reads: CASRGGETEAFF. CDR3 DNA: TGTGCCAGCAGGGGGGGGGAGACTGAAGCTTTCTTT.

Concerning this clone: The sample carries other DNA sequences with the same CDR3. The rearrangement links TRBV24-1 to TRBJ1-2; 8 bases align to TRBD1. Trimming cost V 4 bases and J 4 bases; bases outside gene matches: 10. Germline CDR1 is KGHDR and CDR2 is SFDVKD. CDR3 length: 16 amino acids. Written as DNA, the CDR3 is TGTGCCACCAGTGACCCTGGGACAGGCGGCAGCTATGGCTACACCTTC. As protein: CATSDPGTGGSYGYTF.

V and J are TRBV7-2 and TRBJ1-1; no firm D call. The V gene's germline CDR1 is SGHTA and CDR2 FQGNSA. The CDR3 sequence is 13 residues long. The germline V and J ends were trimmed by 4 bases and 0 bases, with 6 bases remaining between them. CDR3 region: CASSWRMNTEAFF. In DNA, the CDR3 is TGTGCCAGCAGCTGGCGGATGAACACTGAAGCTTTCTTT. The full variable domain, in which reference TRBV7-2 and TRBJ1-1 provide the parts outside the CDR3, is GAGVSQSPSNKVTEKGKDVELRCDPISGHTALYWYRQSLGQGLEFLIYFQGNSAPDKSGLPSDRFSAERTGGSVSTLTIQRTQQEDSAVYLCASSWRMNTEAFFGQGTRLTVV.

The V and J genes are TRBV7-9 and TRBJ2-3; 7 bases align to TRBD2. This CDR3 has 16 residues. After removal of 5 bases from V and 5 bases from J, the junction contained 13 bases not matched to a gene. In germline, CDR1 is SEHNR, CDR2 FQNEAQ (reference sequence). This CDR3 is CASSPLGGRLGDTQYF. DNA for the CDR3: TGTGCCAGCAGCCCCCTGGGAGGGAGGTTGGGAGATACGCAGTATTTT. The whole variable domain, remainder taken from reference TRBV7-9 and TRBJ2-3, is DTGVSQNPRHKITKRGQNVTFRCDPISEHNRLYWYRQTLGQGPEFLTYFQNEAQLEKSRLLSDRFSAERPKGSFSTLEIQRTEQGDSAMYLCASSPLGGRLGDTQYFGPGTRLTVL.

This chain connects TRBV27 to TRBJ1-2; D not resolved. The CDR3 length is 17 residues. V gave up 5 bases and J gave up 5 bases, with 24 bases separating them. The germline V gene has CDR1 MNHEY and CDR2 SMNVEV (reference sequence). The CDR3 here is CASSPNSGFPRRYGYTF. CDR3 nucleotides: TGTGCCAGCAGTCCCAACTCGGGATTCCCTAGAAGATATGGCTACACCTTC.

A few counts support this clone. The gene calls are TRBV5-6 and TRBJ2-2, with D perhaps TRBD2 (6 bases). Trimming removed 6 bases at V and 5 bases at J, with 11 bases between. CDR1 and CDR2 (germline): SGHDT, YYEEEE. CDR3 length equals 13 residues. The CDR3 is CASTVGGTGELFF. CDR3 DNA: TGTGCCAGCACCGTAGGAGGGACCGGGGAGCTGTTTTTT.

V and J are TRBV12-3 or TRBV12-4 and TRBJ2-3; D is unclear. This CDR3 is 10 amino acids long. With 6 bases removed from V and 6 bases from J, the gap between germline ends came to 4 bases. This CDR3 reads CASRGDTQYF. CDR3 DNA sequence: TGTGCCAGCAGGGGCGATACGCAGTATTTT.

This CDR3 reads CASSFSGSNEKLFF. CDR3 sequence (DNA): TGTGCCAGCAGCTTTTCAGGGTCTAATGAAAAACTGTTTTTT. The chain uses TRBV5-4 and TRBJ1-4, with D maybe TRBD1 (5 bases). V lost 2 bases, J lost 3 bases, and 8 bases lay in between. The germline V gene encodes CDR1 SGHNT and CDR2 YYREEE (reference sequence). The CDR3 is made up of 14 amino acids.

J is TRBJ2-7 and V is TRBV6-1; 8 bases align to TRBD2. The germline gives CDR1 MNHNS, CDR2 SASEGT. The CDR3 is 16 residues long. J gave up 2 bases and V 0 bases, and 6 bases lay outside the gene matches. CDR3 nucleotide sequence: TGTGCCAGCAGTGAAGCGTGGCGGGGGGCGACCTACGAGCAGTACTTC. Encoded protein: CASSEAWRGATYEQYF.

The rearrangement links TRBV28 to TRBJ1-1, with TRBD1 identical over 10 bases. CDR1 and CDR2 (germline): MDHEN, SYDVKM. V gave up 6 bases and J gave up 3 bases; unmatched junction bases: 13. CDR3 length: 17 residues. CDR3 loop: CASRKSRQGAGYTEAFF. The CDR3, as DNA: TGTGCCAGCAGAAAATCGAGACAGGGGGCAGGTTACACTGAAGCTTTCTTT. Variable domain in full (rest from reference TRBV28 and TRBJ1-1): DVKVTQSSRYLVKRTGEKVFLECVQDMDHENMFWYRQDPGLGLRLIYFSYDVKMKEKGDIPEGYSVSREKKERFSLILESASTNQTSMYLCASRKSRQGAGYTEAFFGQGTRLTVV.